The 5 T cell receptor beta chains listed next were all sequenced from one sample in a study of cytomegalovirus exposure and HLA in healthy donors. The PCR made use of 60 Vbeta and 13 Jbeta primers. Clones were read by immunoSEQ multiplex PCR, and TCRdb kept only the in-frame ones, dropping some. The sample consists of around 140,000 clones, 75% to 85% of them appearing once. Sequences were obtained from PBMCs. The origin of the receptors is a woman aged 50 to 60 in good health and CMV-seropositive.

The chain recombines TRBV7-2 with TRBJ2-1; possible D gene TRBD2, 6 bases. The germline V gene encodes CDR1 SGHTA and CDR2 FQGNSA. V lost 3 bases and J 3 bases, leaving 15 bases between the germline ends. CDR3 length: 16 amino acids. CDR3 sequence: CASSFPTRDFYNEQFF. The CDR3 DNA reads TGTGCCAGCAGCTTCCCTACCCGGGACTTCTACAATGAGCAGTTCTTC.

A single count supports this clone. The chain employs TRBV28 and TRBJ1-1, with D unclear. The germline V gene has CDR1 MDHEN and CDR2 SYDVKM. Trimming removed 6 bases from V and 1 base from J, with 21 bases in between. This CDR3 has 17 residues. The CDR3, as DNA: TGTGCCAGCAGGCTTCCCCTGGCAGGCTCTGGGAACACTGAAGCTTTCTTT. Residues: CASRLPLAGSGNTEAFF.

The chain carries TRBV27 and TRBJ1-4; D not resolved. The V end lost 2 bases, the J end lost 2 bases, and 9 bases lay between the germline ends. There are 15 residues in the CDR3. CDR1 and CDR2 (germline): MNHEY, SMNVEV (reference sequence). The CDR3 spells CASSLTPMTNEKLFF. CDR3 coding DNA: TGTGCCAGCAGTTTAACACCGATGACTAATGAAAAACTGTTTTTT.

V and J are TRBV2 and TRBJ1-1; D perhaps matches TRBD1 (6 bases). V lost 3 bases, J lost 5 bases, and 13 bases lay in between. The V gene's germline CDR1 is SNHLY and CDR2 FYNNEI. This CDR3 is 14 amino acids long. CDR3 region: CASSELGRGTEAFF. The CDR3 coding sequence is TGTGCCAGCAGTGAGTTGGGCAGGGGAACTGAAGCTTTCTTT.

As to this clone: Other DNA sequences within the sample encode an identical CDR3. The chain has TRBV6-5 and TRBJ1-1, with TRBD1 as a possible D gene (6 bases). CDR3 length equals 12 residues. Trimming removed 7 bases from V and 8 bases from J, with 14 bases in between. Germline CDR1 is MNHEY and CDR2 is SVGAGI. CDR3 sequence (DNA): TGTGCCAGCACCCCGGGGGGGCCCGAAGCTTTCTTT. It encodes CASTPGGPEAFF.